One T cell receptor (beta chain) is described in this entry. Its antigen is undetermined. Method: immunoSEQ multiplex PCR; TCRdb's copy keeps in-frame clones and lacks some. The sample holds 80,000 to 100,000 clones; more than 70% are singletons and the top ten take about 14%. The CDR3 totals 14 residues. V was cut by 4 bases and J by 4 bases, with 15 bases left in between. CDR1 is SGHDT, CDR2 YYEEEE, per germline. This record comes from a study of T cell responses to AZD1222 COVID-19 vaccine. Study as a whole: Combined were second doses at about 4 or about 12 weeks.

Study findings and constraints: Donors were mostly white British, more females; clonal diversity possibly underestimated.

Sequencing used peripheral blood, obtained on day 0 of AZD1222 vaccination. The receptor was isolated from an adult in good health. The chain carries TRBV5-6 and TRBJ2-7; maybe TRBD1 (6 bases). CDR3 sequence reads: CASSAYRERYEQYF. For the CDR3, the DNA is TGTGCCAGCAGCGCATACAGGGAACGGTACGAGCAGTACTTC.